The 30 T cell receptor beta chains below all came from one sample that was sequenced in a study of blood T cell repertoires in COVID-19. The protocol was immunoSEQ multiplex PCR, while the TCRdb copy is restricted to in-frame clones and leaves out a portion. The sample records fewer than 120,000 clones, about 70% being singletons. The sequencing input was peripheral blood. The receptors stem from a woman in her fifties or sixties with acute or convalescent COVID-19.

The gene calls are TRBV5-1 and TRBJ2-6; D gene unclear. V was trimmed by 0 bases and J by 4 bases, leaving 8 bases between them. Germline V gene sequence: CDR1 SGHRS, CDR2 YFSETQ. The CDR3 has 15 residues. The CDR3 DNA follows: TGCGCCAGCAGCTTGGCCGCGGCCGGGGCCAACGTCCTGACTTTC. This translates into CASSLAAAGANVLTF.

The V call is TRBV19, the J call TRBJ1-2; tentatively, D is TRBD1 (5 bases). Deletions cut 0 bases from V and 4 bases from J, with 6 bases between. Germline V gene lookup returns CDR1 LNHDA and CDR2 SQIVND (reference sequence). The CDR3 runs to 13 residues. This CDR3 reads CASSIDRVYGYTF. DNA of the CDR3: TGTGCCAGTAGTATAGACAGGGTCTATGGCTACACCTTC.

The CDR3 DNA is TGTGCCACCTCTCGCAGGGGGTCCACGGGCAATCAGCCCCAGCATTTT. Residues: CATSRRGSTGNQPQHF. The chain carries TRBV24-1 and TRBJ1-5; 7 nucleotides line up with TRBD1. Germline trimming cut 9 bases from V and 2 bases from J; bases unmatched to any gene: 12. The germline gives CDR1 KGHDR, CDR2 SFDVKD. This CDR3 region has 16 residues.

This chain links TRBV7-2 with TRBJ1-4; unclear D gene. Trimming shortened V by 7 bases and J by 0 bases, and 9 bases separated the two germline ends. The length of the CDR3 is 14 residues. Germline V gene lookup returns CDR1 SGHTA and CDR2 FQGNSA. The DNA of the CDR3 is TGTGCCAGCACCCAGCGGGCAACTAATGAAAAACTGTTTTTT. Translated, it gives CASTQRATNEKLFF.

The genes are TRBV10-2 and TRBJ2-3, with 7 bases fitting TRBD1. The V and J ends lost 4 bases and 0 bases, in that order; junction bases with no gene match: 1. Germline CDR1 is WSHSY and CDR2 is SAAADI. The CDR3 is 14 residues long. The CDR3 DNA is TGCGCCAGCAGTGGACAGGGAAGCACAGATACGCAGTATTTT. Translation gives CASSGQGSTDTQYF.

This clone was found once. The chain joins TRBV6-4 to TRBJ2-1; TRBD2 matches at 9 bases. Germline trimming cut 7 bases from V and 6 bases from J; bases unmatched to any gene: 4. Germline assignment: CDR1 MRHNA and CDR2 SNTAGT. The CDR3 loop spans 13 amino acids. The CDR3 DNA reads TGTGCCAGCAAGCGGGGGGTAGGCAATGAGCAGTTCTTC. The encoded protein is CASKRGVGNEQFF.

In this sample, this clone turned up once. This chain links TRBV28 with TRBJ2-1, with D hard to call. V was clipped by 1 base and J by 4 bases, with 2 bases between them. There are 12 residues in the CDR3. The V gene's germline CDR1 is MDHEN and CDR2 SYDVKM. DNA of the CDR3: TGTGCCAGCAGTTTATCGTACAATGAGCAGTTCTTC. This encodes CASSLSYNEQFF.

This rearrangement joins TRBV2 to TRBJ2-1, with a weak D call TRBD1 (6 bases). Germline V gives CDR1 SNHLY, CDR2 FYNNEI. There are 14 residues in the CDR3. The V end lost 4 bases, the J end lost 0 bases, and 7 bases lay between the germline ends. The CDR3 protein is CASSVTGSYNEQFF. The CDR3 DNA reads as TGTGCCAGCAGTGTGACAGGCTCCTACAATGAGCAGTTCTTC.

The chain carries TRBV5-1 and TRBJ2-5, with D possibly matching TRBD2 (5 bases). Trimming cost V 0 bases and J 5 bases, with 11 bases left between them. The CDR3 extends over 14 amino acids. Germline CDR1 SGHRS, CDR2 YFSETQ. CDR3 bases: TGCGCCAGCAGCTTGGCCGGGGAAATGGAGACCCAGTACTTC. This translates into CASSLAGEMETQYF. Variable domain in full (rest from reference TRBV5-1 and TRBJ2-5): KAGVTQTPRYLIKTRGQQVTLSCSPISGHRSVSWYQQTPGQGLQFLFEYFSETQRNKGNFPGRFSGRQFSNSRSEMNVSTLELGDSALYLCASSLAGEMETQYFGPGTRLLVL.

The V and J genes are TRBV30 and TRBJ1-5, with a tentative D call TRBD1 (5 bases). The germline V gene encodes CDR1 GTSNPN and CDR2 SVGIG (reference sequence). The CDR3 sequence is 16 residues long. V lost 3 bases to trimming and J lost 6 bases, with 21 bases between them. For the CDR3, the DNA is TGTGCCTGGAGCCACGCGGGGACCACTACGGGTCAGCCCCAGCATTTT. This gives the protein CAWSHAGTTTGQPQHF.

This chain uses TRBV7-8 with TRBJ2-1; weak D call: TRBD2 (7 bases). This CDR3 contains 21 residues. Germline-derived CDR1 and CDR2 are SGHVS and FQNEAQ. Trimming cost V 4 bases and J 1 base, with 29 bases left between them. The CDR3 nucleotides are TGTGCCAGCAGCTCACCCCGGAGGGGGGGGGCTTCACAAGGTTCCTACAATGAGCAGTTCTTC. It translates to CASSSPRRGGASQGSYNEQFF.

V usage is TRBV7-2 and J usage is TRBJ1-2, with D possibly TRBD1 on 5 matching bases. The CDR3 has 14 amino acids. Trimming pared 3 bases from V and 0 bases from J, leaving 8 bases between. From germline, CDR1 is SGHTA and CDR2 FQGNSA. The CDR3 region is CASSFLTANYGYTF. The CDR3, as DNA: TGTGCCAGCAGCTTTCTGACAGCTAACTATGGCTACACCTTC.

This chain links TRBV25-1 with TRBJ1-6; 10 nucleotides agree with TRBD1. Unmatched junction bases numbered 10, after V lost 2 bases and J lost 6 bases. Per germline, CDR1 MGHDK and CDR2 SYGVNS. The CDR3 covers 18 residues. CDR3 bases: TGTGCCAGCAGTGAAACCCTAGGACAGGGGGTAAGTAATTCACCCCTCCACTTT. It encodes CASSETLGQGVSNSPLHF. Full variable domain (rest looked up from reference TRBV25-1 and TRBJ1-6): EADIYQTPRYLVIGTGKKITLECSQTMGHDKMYWYQQDPGMELHLIHYSYGVNSTEKGDLSSESTVSRIRTEHFPLTLESARPSHTSQYLCASSETLGQGVSNSPLHFGNGTRLTVT.

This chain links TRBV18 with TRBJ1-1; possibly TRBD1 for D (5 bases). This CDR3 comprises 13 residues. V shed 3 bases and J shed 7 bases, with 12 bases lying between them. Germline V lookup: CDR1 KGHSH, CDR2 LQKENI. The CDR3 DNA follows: TGTGCCAGCTCACCCCAGGGCTTGATTGAAGCTTTCTTT. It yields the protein CASSPQGLIEAFF. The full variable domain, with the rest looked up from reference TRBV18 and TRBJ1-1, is NAGVMQNPRHLVRRRGQEARLRCSPMKGHSHVYWYRQLPEEGLKFMVYLQKENIIDESGMPKERFSAEFPKEGPSILRIQQVVRGDSAAYFCASSPQGLIEAFFGQGTRLTVV.

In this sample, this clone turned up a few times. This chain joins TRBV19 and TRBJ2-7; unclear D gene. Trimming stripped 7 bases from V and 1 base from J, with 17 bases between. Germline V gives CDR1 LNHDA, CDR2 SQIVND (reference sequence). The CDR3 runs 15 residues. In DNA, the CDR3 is TGTGCCAGTATGAGTGGTGGCGCAGGATCCTACGAGCAGTACTTC. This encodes CASMSGGAGSYEQYF.

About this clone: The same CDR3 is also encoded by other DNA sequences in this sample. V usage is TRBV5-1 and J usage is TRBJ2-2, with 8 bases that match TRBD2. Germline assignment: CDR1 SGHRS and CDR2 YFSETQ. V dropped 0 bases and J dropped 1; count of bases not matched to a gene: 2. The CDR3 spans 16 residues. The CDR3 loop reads CASSLGSGMNTGELFF. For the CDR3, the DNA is TGCGCCAGCAGCTTGGGTAGCGGGATGAACACCGGGGAGCTGTTTTTT.

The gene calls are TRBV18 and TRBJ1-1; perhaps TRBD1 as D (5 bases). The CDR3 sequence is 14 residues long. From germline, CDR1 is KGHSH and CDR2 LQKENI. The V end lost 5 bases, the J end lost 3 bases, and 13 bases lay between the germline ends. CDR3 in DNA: TGTGCCAGCTCATCTGGGGCTTGGGACACTGAAGCTTTCTTT. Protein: CASSSGAWDTEAFF.

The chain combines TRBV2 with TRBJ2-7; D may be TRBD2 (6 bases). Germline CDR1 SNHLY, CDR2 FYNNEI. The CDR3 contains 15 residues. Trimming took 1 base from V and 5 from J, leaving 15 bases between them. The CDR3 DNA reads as TGTGCCAGCAGTGAAGATGGGGGGAGAACCAACGAGCAGTACTTC. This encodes CASSEDGGRTNEQYF.

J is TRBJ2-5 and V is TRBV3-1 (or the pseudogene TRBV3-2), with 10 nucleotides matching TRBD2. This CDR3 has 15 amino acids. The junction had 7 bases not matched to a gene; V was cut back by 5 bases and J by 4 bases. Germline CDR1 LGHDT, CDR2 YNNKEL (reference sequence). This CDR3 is CASSSSGGATETQYF. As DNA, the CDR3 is TGTGCCAGCAGCTCGAGCGGGGGGGCCACAGAGACCCAGTACTTC.

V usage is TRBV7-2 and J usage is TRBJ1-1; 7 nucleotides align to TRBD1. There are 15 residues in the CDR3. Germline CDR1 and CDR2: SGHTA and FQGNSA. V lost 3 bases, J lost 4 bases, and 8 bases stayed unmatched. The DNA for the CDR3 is TGTGCCAGCAGCTTTCAGACAGGGCGAGTCACTGAAGCTTTCTTT. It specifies CASSFQTGRVTEAFF. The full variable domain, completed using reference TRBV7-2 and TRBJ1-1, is GAGVSQSPSNKVTEKGKDVELRCDPISGHTALYWYRQSLGQGLEFLIYFQGNSAPDKSGLPSDRFSAERTGGSVSTLTIQRTQQEDSAVYLCASSFQTGRVTEAFFGQGTRLTVV.

CDR3 coding DNA: TGTGCCAGCAGCTTCAGGGTTACTGGGGCCAACGTCCTGACTTTC. It encodes CASSFRVTGANVLTF. The chain recombines TRBV7-8 with TRBJ2-6; D is possibly TRBD1 (5 bases). This CDR3 region has 15 residues. V was shortened by 3 bases and J by 2 bases, with 8 bases between the two germline ends. In germline, CDR1 is SGHVS, CDR2 FQNEAQ.

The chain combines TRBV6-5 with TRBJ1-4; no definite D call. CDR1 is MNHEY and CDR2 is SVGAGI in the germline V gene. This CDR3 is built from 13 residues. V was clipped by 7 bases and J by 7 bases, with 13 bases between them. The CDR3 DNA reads TGTGCCAGCACTGGGAGGGTCGGTGAAAAACTGTTTTTT. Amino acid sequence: CASTGRVGEKLFF.

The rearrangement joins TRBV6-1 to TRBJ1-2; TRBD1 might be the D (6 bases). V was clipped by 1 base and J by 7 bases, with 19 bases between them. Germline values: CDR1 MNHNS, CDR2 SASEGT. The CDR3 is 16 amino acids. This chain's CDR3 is CASSEGFRGLLGGYTF. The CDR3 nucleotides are TGTGCCAGCAGTGAAGGATTCAGGGGATTATTGGGTGGCTACACCTTC.

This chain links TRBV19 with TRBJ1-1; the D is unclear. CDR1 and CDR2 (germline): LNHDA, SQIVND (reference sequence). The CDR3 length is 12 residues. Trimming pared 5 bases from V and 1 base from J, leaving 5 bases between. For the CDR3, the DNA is TGTGCCAGTAGTGTCTGGAACACTGAAGCTTTCTTT. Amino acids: CASSVWNTEAFF.

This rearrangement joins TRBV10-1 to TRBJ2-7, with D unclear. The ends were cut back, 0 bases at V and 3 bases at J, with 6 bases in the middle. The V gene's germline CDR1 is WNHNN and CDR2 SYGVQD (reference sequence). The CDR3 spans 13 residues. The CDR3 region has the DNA TGCGCCAGCAGTGAGTCGCCAGGCTACGAGCAGTACTTC. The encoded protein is CASSESPGYEQYF.

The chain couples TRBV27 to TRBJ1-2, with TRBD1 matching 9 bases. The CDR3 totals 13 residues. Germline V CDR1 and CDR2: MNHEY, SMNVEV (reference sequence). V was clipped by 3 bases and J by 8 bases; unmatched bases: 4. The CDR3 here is CASSFRDRVGYTF. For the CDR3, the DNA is TGTGCCAGCAGTTTCAGGGACAGGGTCGGCTACACCTTC.

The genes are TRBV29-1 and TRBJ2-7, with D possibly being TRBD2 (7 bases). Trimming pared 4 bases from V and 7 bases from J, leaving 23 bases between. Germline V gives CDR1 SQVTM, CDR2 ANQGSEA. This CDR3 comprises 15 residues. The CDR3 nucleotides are TGCAGCGTTGCTTATGGGGGCGCGGGAGTACGGGAGCAGTACTTC. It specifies CSVAYGGAGVREQYF.

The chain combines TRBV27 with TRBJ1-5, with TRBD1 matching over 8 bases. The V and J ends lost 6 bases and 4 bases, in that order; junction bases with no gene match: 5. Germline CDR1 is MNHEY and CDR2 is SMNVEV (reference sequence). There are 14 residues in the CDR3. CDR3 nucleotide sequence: TGTGCCAGCAGGACAGGGGCGGGAAATCAGCCCCAGCATTTT. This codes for CASRTGAGNQPQHF.

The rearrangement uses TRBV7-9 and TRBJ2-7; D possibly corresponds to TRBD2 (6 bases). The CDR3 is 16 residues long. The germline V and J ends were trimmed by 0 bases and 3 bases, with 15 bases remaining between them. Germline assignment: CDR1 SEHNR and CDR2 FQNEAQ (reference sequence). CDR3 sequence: CASSLAWGQDYYEQYF. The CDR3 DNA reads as TGTGCCAGCAGCTTAGCGTGGGGTCAGGACTACTACGAGCAGTACTTC.

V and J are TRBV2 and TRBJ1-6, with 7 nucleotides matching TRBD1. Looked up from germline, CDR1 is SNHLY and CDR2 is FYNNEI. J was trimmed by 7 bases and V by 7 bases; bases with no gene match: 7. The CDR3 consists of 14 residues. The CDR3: CASILDRTNSPLHF. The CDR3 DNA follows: TGTGCCAGCATCCTGGACAGGACAAATTCACCCCTCCACTTT.